These 17 T cell receptor beta chains share one sample of origin, sequenced in a study of OX40 agonist ivuxolimab in advanced cancers. TCRdb's table, derived via immunoSEQ multiplex PCR, lists solely in-frame clones and lacks some. The data show approximately 20,000 clones, around four fifths seen once. This specimen consisted of CD4+ or CD8+ T cells sorted from blood, obtained in a trial of the OX40 agonist ivuxolimab. The receptors here all came from an adult with an advanced solid tumor such as melanoma, head and neck, liver or kidney cancer.

This clone was counted a few times. This sequence joins TRBV7-9 and TRBJ2-5, with TRBD1 matching 7 bases. Per germline, CDR1 SEHNR and CDR2 FQNEAQ (reference sequence). V dropped 5 bases and J dropped 2; count of bases not matched to a gene: 8. This CDR3 is built from 15 residues. The CDR3 DNA is TGTGCCAGCAGCGTAGTAGGGACAGAACAAGAGACCCAGTACTTC. Its protein product is CASSVVGTEQETQYF.

The chain combines TRBV5-6 with TRBJ2-1; D is ambiguous. The V gene's germline CDR1 is SGHDT and CDR2 YYEEEE. V was trimmed by 4 bases and J by 0 bases, leaving 17 bases between them. The CDR3 is 17 amino acids. The CDR3 protein is CASSHQDPAISYNEQFF. The CDR3 DNA reads as TGTGCCAGCAGCCACCAGGATCCAGCGATCTCCTACAATGAGCAGTTCTTC.

Turning to this clone: The same CDR3 is also encoded by other DNA sequences in this sample. This chain uses TRBV19 with TRBJ1-1; D call uncertain. Germline loops: CDR1 LNHDA, CDR2 SQIVND (reference sequence). The CDR3 has 13 amino acids. V lost 3 bases and J 1 base, leaving 6 bases between the germline ends. Written as DNA, the CDR3 is TGTGCCAGTAGTATGGTGAAGAACACTGAAGCTTTCTTT. Its translation is CASSMVKNTEAFF.

Of note for this clone: Other nucleotide sequences in the sample specify the same CDR3. The chain joins TRBV30 to TRBJ2-3; D is unclear. The V end was cut by 1 base, the J end by 2 bases, with 4 bases between. Germline CDR1 is GTSNPN and CDR2 is SVGIG (reference sequence). This CDR3 comprises 12 residues. DNA of the CDR3: TGTGCCTGGAGTGCCAACACAGATACGCAGTATTTT. Its protein is CAWSANTDTQYF. Full variable domain (remainder filled in from reference TRBV30 and TRBJ2-3): SQTIHQWPATLVQPVGSPLSLECTVEGTSNPNLYWYRQAAGRGLQLLFYSVGIGQISSEVPQNLSASRPQDRQFILSSKKLLLSDSGFYLCAWSANTDTQYFGPGTRLTVL.

The chain combines TRBV6-6 with TRBJ2-7, with D perhaps given as TRBD1 or TRBD2 (5 bases each). The CDR3 length is 13 residues. Germline CDR1 and CDR2: MNHNY and SVGAGI (reference sequence). Trimming removed 7 bases from V and 2 bases from J, with 12 bases in between. CDR3 amino acids: CASNNGAAYEQYF. CDR3 DNA: TGTGCCAGCAATAACGGGGCTGCCTACGAGCAGTACTTC.

The V and J genes are TRBV7-9 and TRBJ2-5, with 7 bases fitting TRBD1. The J call is doubtful: the DNA matches TRBJ2-7 better. Germline V gene data show CDR1 as SEHNR and CDR2 as FQNEAQ (reference sequence). The CDR3 contains 13 residues. The CDR3 bases are TGTGCCAGCAGCTTAGAAGGGGGCCGCGAGCAGTACTTC. The encoded protein is CASSLEGGREQYF.

This clone was observed a few times. V gene TRBV28 combines with J gene TRBJ2-3, with D perhaps TRBD1 or TRBD2 (5 bases each). This CDR3 contains 15 residues. Deletions cut 1 base from V and 2 bases from J, with 10 bases between. CDR1 is MDHEN and CDR2 is SYDVKM in the germline V gene. CDR3 nucleotides: TGTGCCAGCAGTTTATTTGAGGGGACCACAGATACGCAGTATTTT. Protein: CASSLFEGTTDTQYF.

The rearrangement links TRBV25-1 to TRBJ2-3; D not resolved. The germline V gene has CDR1 MGHDK and CDR2 SYGVNS. CDR3 length: 13 residues. V was trimmed by 1 base and J by 6 bases, leaving 8 bases between them. Here the CDR3 reads CASSESMGDTQYF. The CDR3 nucleotides are TGTGCCAGCAGTGAATCGATGGGGGATACGCAGTATTTT.

As regards this clone: The same CDR3 arises from other DNA sequences in this sample as well. The V gene is TRBV19, the J gene TRBJ1-5, with TRBD1 matching over 7 bases. The CDR3 has 15 residues. Trimming removed 3 bases from V and 4 bases from J; junction bases left unmatched: 6. Germline-derived CDR1 and CDR2 are LNHDA and SQIVND (reference sequence). DNA of the CDR3: TGTGCCAGTAGTATCGGCAGGGGGGGTAATCAGCCCCAGCATTTT. Its protein is CASSIGRGGNQPQHF.

This chain uses TRBV2 with TRBJ2-5; 9 positions agree with TRBD2. Germline CDR1 is SNHLY and CDR2 is FYNNEI. The V and J ends lost 6 bases and 1 base, in that order; junction bases with no gene match: 9. This CDR3 region has 16 residues. CDR3 DNA: TGTGCCAGCAGGATACTAGCGGGCCAACTCCAAGAGACCCAGTACTTC. Its translation is CASRILAGQLQETQYF.

This chain uses TRBV27 with TRBJ2-5, with 11 nucleotides matching TRBD2. The V gene's germline CDR1 is MNHEY and CDR2 SMNVEV (reference sequence). The CDR3 is 16 residues long. V trimming: 4 bases; J trimming: 5 bases; junction bases outside the gene matches: 9. The CDR3 loop reads CASSYTSGRYRETQYF. The CDR3 DNA sequence: TGTGCCAGCAGTTATACTAGCGGGAGATATCGGGAGACCCAGTACTTC.

This clone was found a few times. V is TRBV18 and J is TRBJ1-3; D remains ambiguous. CDR1 is KGHSH, CDR2 LQKENI, per germline. The CDR3 has 12 amino acids. Trimming took off 6 bases at V and 4 bases at J, with 7 bases between the two ends. The CDR3 loop is CASSPPGNTIYF. In DNA, the CDR3 is TGTGCCAGCTCCCCTCCAGGAAACACCATATATTTT.

The V call is TRBV2, the J call TRBJ2-7, with TRBD1 as a possible D gene (6 bases). The V gene's germline CDR1 is SNHLY and CDR2 FYNNEI. There are 15 residues in the CDR3. The ends were cut back, 6 bases at V and 0 bases at J, with 15 bases in the middle. In nucleotides, the CDR3 is TGTGCCAGCAGACCCGGACAGATGACCTCCTACGAGCAGTACTTC. The encoded protein is CASRPGQMTSYEQYF.

This clone was observed a handful of times. The chain is built from TRBV7-8 and TRBJ2-2, with D unclear. The germline V gene encodes CDR1 SGHVS and CDR2 FQNEAQ. The CDR3 is 12 residues long. V lost 3 bases, J lost 4 bases, and 3 bases lay in between. Here the CDR3 DNA reads TGTGCCAGCAGCTTGATCACCGGGGAGCTGTTTTTT. This encodes CASSLITGELFF.

This rearrangement joins TRBV9 to TRBJ1-5; D may be TRBD1 (5 bases). The CDR3 sequence is 15 residues long. The V and J ends lost 0 bases and 6 bases respectively, with 13 bases between them. CDR1 and CDR2 (germline): SGDLS, YYNGEE. CDR3 residues: CASSVGQGVGQPQHF. CDR3 coding DNA: TGTGCCAGCAGCGTAGGGCAGGGAGTGGGTCAGCCCCAGCATTTT. The entire variable domain, with the rest obtained from reference TRBV9 and TRBJ1-5, is as follows: DSGVTQTPKHLITATGQRVTLRCSPRSGDLSVYWYQQSLDQGLQFLIQYYNGEERAKGNILERFSAQQFPDLHSELNLSSLELGDSALYFCASSVGQGVGQPQHFGDGTRLSIL.

The chain is built from TRBV11-2 and TRBJ2-3; D is undetermined. Trimming left V 5 bases short and J 4 bases short, with 19 bases between. The CDR3 covers 16 residues. Germline loops: CDR1 SGHAT, CDR2 FQNNGV. The CDR3 loop reads CASSHRVGLWADTQYF. In DNA form, the CDR3 reads TGTGCCAGCAGCCACCGGGTCGGGCTTTGGGCAGATACGCAGTATTTT.

The chain carries TRBV9 and TRBJ1-2, with 8 bases that match TRBD1. The V segment lost 4 bases and the J segment 5 bases; nucleotides outside the gene matches: 10. There are 15 residues in the CDR3. Germline V lookup: CDR1 SGDLS, CDR2 YYNGEE. CDR3 sequence reads: CASSPLLDRAYGYTF. The CDR3 DNA follows: TGTGCCAGCAGCCCACTTTTGGACAGGGCTTATGGCTACACCTTC.